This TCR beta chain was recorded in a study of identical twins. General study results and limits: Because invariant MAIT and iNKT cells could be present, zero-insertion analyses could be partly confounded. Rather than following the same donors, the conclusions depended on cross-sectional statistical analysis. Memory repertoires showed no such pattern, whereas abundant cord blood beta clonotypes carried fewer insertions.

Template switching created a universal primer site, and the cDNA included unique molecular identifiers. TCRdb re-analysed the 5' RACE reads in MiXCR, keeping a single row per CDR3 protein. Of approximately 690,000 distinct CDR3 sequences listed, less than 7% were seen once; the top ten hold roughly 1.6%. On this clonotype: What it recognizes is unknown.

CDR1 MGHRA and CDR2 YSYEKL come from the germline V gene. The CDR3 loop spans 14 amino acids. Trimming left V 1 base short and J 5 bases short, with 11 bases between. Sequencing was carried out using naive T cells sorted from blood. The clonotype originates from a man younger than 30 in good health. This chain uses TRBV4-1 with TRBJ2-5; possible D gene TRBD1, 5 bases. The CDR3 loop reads CASSQAQGWETQYF. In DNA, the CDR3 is TGCGCCAGCAGCCAAGCTCAGGGATGGGAGACCCAGTACTTC.